These T cell receptor beta chains were read from a single sample in a study of PD-1 blockade in classical Hodgkin lymphoma. Here immunoSEQ multiplex PCR was the method, and the copy in TCRdb shows in-frame clones only, minus some. The sample shows tens of thousands of clones, approximately 94% of them seen only once. Input material: peripheral blood mononuclear cells (PBMCs). The receptors shown here come from a human donor with classical Hodgkin lymphoma. Both conserved end residues are part of each CDR3. The order of the fields is V gene, clone size, D gene, J gene, CDR3 DNA, CDR3 protein. A D gene is named only where the DNA matches it firmly. Not all rows give a size; the values are once, few, many and, for expanded clones, a class.

TRBV5-8	-	-	TRBJ2-1	TGTGCCAGCAGCTTTAACTCCGGGACGGTGTATGGGCAGTTCTTC	CASSFNSGTVYGQFF
TRBV5-1	once	-	TRBJ2-7	TGCGCCAGCAGCTTGGTGGGGGGCCGTTCCTACGAGCAGTACTTC	CASSLVGGRSYEQYF
TRBV5-1	-	TRBD1	TRBJ2-3	TGCGCCAGCAGCTTGGCGGACAGGGGCTTCACAGATACGCAGTATTTT	CASSLADRGFTDTQYF
TRBV7-2	once	-	TRBJ1-1	TGTGCCAGCAGCCTCGACAGCTTTTACATGAACACTGAAGCTTTCTTT	CASSLDSFYMNTEAFF
TRBV12-5	-	TRBD1	TRBJ2-7	TGTGCTAGTGGTTTGGGACAGGGGAAAGGCAACGAGCAGTACTTC	CASGLGQGKGNEQYF
TRBV4-3	-	-	TRBJ1-1	TGCGCCAGCAGCCAAGTTCAGGGTTTCTTTACTGAAGCTTTCTTT	CASSQVQGFFTEAFF
TRBV4-1	-	TRBD1	TRBJ2-5	TGCGCCAGCAGCCAAGGGATCCCAGGGGGCCTGGAGACCCAGTACTTC	CASSQGIPGGLETQYF
TRBV15	-	-	TRBJ1-5	TGTGCCACCGCCTTGTGGATGGACGGCAATCAGCCCCAGCATTTT	CATALWMDGNQPQHF
TRBV7-8	-	-	TRBJ2-2	TGTGCCAGCAGCGCTAGACGGGACTTTAACACCGGGGAGCTGTTTTTT	CASSARRDFNTGELFF
TRBV5-4	-	TRBD1	TRBJ1-3	TGTGCCAGCAGCTTGGGGGCAGGGGGCTCCTCTGGAAACACCATATATTTT	CASSLGAGGSSGNTIYF
TRBV20-1	-	TRBD1	TRBJ1-2	TGCAGTGCAACAGGGGTCGGCTACACCTTC	CSATGVGYTF
TRBV5-5	-	TRBD1	TRBJ2-7	TGTGCCAGCAGATTGACAGGGCGCTACGAGCAGTACTTC	CASRLTGRYEQYF
TRBV18	-	-	TRBJ2-1	TGTGCCAGCTCACCACCCGGAACAGCCTCTGGCTCCTACAATGAGCAGTTCTTC	CASSPPGTASGSYNEQFF
TRBV5-1	-	TRBD1	TRBJ1-1	TGCGCCAGCAGCTTGGCGGGGACAGGGCGAACGAACACTGAAGCTTTCTTT	CASSLAGTGRTNTEAFF
TRBV5-6	-	-	TRBJ1-1	TGTGCCAGCAGCTTAGAGGGAGGGAACACTGAAGCTTTCTTT	CASSLEGGNTEAFF
TRBV6-1	-	TRBD1	TRBJ1-5	TGTGCCAGCAGTGAGTGGGTTGGGACAGCGTACAATCAGCCCCAGCATTTT	CASSEWVGTAYNQPQHF
TRBV14	-	TRBD2	TRBJ2-1	TGTGCCAGCAGCCGAAGGGGCAGCGGGAGACGGGAGCAGTTCTTC	CASSRRGSGRREQFF
TRBV28	once	-	TRBJ1-5	TGTGCCAGCAGTTTCTTAGCATCTAGCAATCAGCCCCAGCATTTT	CASSFLASSNQPQHF
TRBV2	-	-	TRBJ2-1	TGTGCCAGCAGTGAAGGGTTAACCAATGAGCAGTTCTTC	CASSEGLTNEQFF
TRBV7-9	few	-	TRBJ1-5	TGTGCCAGCAGCTTATCGGACACATATCAGCCCCAGCATTTT	CASSLSDTYQPQHF
TRBV29-1	-	-	TRBJ1-1	TGCAGCGTGATTAAGGTCGGCACTGAAGCTTTCTTT	CSVIKVGTEAFF
TRBV11-3	-	-	TRBJ2-2	TGTGCCAGCAGCGCAAGGGGGGAAGGGCCCGGGGAGCTGTTTTTT	CASSARGEGPGELFF
TRBV29-1	-	-	TRBJ1-2	TGCAGCGTTGTTGGAGATGGCTACACCTTC	CSVVGDGYTF
TRBV2	-	TRBD1	TRBJ2-7	TGTGCCAGCTTGGGGACAGGGCCCCACGAGCAGTACTTC	CASLGTGPHEQYF
TRBV11-2	few	-	TRBJ2-7	TGTGCCAGCAGCCTGGAAAGTGGGGCTTTCGAGCAGTACTTC	CASSLESGAFEQYF
TRBV7-2	-	TRBD1	TRBJ2-7	TGTGCCAGCAGCCGACAGGGGAGCTACGAGCAGTACTTC	CASSRQGSYEQYF
TRBV29-1	-	-	TRBJ1-2	TGCAGCGTTGAACTCGATGTCTCGGCGGTGAACTATGGCTACACCTTC	CSVELDVSAVNYGYTF
TRBV5-4	-	TRBD1	TRBJ2-3	TGTGCCAGCAGCTGGTCGGGACAGGGCACAGATACGCAGTATTTT	CASSWSGQGTDTQYF
TRBV13	-	TRBD1	TRBJ2-2	TGTGCCAGCAGCCTAGACAGGGGGCTGGGCACCGGGGAGCTGTTTTTT	CASSLDRGLGTGELFF
TRBV2	once	TRBD1	TRBJ2-1	TGTGCCAGCAGTTTTGGGATGACAGGGAATTTGTTCTTC	CASSFGMTGNLFF
TRBV2	-	-	TRBJ2-4	TGTGCCAGCGGATCACGAGTAGCAGCTGACATTCAGTACTTC	CASGSRVAADIQYF
TRBV15	-	-	TRBJ2-2	TGTGCCACCAGCAGAGACCGAACATGGAACACCGGGGAGCTGTTTTTT	CATSRDRTWNTGELFF